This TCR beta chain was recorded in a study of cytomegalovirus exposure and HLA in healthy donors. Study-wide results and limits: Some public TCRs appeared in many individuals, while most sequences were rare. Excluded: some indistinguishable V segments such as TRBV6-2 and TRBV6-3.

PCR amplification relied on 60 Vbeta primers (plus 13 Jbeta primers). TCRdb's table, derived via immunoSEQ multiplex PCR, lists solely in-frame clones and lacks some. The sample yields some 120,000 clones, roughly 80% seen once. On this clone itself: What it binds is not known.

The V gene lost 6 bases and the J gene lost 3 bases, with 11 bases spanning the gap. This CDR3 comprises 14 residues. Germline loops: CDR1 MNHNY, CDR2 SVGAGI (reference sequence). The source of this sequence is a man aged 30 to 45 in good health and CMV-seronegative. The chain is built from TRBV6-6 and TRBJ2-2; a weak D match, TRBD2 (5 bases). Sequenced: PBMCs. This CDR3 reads CASSPGKYTGELFF. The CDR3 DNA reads TGTGCCAGCAGCCCGGGGAAATACACCGGGGAGCTGTTTTTT.